The rows below give T cell receptor beta chains drawn from one sample of a study of blood T cell repertoires in COVID-19. Here immunoSEQ multiplex PCR was the method, and the copy in TCRdb shows in-frame clones only, minus some. The sample records about 99,000 clones, roughly 90% being singletons. Material for sequencing was peripheral blood. Receptors were obtained from a woman aged 55 to 70 with acute or convalescent COVID-19. Each CDR3 is given with its conserved first and last residue. A D gene is named only where the DNA matches it firmly. The size of a clone is reported for some rows only, either as once, few or many, or as a class for expanded clones.

D gene: TRBD2
clone size: NA
J gene: TRBJ2-3
V gene: TRBV6-1
CDR3 DNA: TGTGCCAGCAGTGGGGTAGCGGGACTAAGCACAGATACGCAGTATTTT
CDR3 protein: CASSGVAGLSTDTQYF

D gene: NA
clone size: NA
J gene: TRBJ1-5
V gene: TRBV28
CDR3 DNA: TGTGCCAGCAGTTTAGTTACAGGGAATTTTAATCAGCCCCAGCATTTT
CDR3 protein: CASSLVTGNFNQPQHF

D gene: NA
clone size: NA
J gene: TRBJ1-2
V gene: TRBV7-6
CDR3 DNA: TGTGCCAGCAGCCCGAACACAGGGATGGGTGGCTACACCTTC
CDR3 protein: CASSPNTGMGGYTF

D gene: TRBD1
clone size: NA
J gene: TRBJ2-1
V gene: TRBV6-2/TRBV6-3
CDR3 DNA: TGTGCCAGCAGCCAGACTCTTTGGCGACAGGGGCCATCCTACAATGAGCAGTTCTTC
CDR3 protein: CASSQTLWRQGPSYNEQFF

D gene: NA
clone size: NA
J gene: TRBJ1-2
V gene: TRBV19
CDR3 DNA: TGTGCCAGTAGTATGGTCCTCGGAGGGTATGGCTACACCTTC
CDR3 protein: CASSMVLGGYGYTF

D gene: NA
clone size: NA
J gene: TRBJ1-2
V gene: TRBV28
CDR3 DNA: TGTGCCAGCAGTTTTTTGGGGGCGGCTGGCTACACCTTC
CDR3 protein: CASSFLGAAGYTF

D gene: NA
clone size: NA
J gene: TRBJ2-7
V gene: TRBV11-2
CDR3 DNA: TGTGCCAGCAGCGCAATACAGGGAAGACTGGGCGAGCAGTACTTC
CDR3 protein: CASSAIQGRLGEQYF

D gene: NA
clone size: NA
J gene: TRBJ1-4
V gene: TRBV5-1
CDR3 DNA: TGCGCCAGCAGCTCAACAGGGAATGAAAAACTGTTTTTT
CDR3 protein: CASSSTGNEKLFF

D gene: NA
clone size: NA
J gene: TRBJ2-1
V gene: TRBV28
CDR3 DNA: TGTGCCAGCAGTAAAACAGTCCTCAATGAGCAGTTCTTC
CDR3 protein: CASSKTVLNEQFF

D gene: TRBD2
clone size: NA
J gene: TRBJ2-3
V gene: TRBV7-9
CDR3 DNA: TGTGCCAGCAAACTGGGACTAGCGGGAGGTACAGATACGCAGTATTTT
CDR3 protein: CASKLGLAGGTDTQYF

D gene: NA
clone size: NA
J gene: TRBJ2-7
V gene: TRBV2
CDR3 DNA: TGTGCCAGCAGTGGCGGGTTAGGGCTTGGATACGAGCAGTACTTC
CDR3 protein: CASSGGLGLGYEQYF

D gene: NA
clone size: NA
J gene: TRBJ1-2
V gene: TRBV29-1
CDR3 DNA: TGCAGCGTTGTGACGGGTCCCTATGGCTACACCTTC
CDR3 protein: CSVVTGPYGYTF

D gene: TRBD1
clone size: once
J gene: TRBJ2-3
V gene: TRBV5-6
CDR3 DNA: TGTGCCAGCAGCTTGGGGGGACAGAGCACAGATACGCAGTATTTT
CDR3 protein: CASSLGGQSTDTQYF

D gene: TRBD1
clone size: NA
J gene: TRBJ2-3
V gene: TRBV27
CDR3 DNA: TGTGCCAGCAGTGTACAGGGGGACTGGGCAGATACGCAGTATTTT
CDR3 protein: CASSVQGDWADTQYF

D gene: NA
clone size: NA
J gene: TRBJ1-1
V gene: TRBV11-3
CDR3 DNA: TGTGCCAGCAGATCACGTTGGGAGGGGAGGACCACTGAAGCTTTCTTT
CDR3 protein: CASRSRWEGRTTEAFF

D gene: TRBD2
clone size: NA
J gene: TRBJ2-1
V gene: TRBV5-1
CDR3 DNA: TGCGCCAGCAGCTGGACCGTAGCGGGAGCAAACAATGAGCAGTTCTTC
CDR3 protein: CASSWTVAGANNEQFF

D gene: NA
clone size: NA
J gene: TRBJ1-2
V gene: TRBV24-1
CDR3 DNA: TGTGCCACCAGTGATAAACAGGGCCGATTCTATGGCTACACCTTC
CDR3 protein: CATSDKQGRFYGYTF

D gene: NA
clone size: NA
J gene: TRBJ1-1
V gene: TRBV7-9
CDR3 DNA: TGTGCCAGCAGCCGGGAACCAGCGGTGGGCACTGAAGCTTTCTTT
CDR3 protein: CASSREPAVGTEAFF

D gene: TRBD1
clone size: NA
J gene: TRBJ2-1
V gene: TRBV13
CDR3 DNA: TGTGCCAGCAGCTTCCTCACAGGGGGTTACTCCTACAATGAGCAGTTCTTC
CDR3 protein: CASSFLTGGYSYNEQFF

D gene: NA
clone size: NA
J gene: TRBJ1-1
V gene: TRBV21-1
CDR3 DNA: TGTGCCAGCAGCAAAGTTTCAGGGACTTGGGACACTGAAGCTTTCTTT
CDR3 protein: CASSKVSGTWDTEAFF

D gene: TRBD2
clone size: NA
J gene: TRBJ2-7
V gene: TRBV6-5
CDR3 DNA: TGTGCCAGCAGTTTGGGACCTAGCGGGAGCTCCTACGAGCAGTACTTC
CDR3 protein: CASSLGPSGSSYEQYF

D gene: TRBD2
clone size: once
J gene: TRBJ2-1
V gene: TRBV18
CDR3 DNA: TGTGCCAGCTCACCCCAGCGGGGGAACAATGAGCAGTTCTTC
CDR3 protein: CASSPQRGNNEQFF

D gene: TRBD1
clone size: NA
J gene: TRBJ2-7
V gene: TRBV10-3
CDR3 DNA: TGTGCCATCAGAACCGGGACAGCTTTTTACGAGCAGTACTTC
CDR3 protein: CAIRTGTAFYEQYF

D gene: NA
clone size: NA
J gene: TRBJ1-4
V gene: TRBV19
CDR3 DNA: TGTGCCAGTAGTATTATGGCAGGAGAAAAACTGTTTTTT
CDR3 protein: CASSIMAGEKLFF

D gene: TRBD1
clone size: NA
J gene: TRBJ2-1
V gene: TRBV19
CDR3 DNA: TGTGCCAGTAGTACGACAGGGGGCGTTCCGGGGCAGTTCTTC
CDR3 protein: CASSTTGGVPGQFF

D gene: NA
clone size: once
J gene: TRBJ2-2
V gene: TRBV18
CDR3 DNA: TGTGCCAGCTCTGTCGGGCAGGGGAAATTGGCCGGGGAGCTGTTTTTT
CDR3 protein: CASSVGQGKLAGELFF

D gene: NA
clone size: NA
J gene: TRBJ1-2
V gene: TRBV6-5
CDR3 DNA: TGTGCCAGCAGTTCGACGGGGGGAGGGGACACCCGCTACACCTTC
CDR3 protein: CASSSTGGGDTRYTF

D gene: NA
clone size: NA
J gene: TRBJ1-5
V gene: TRBV5-1
CDR3 DNA: TGCGCCAGCAGCCCAGGATCAGGGGGCAATCAGCCCCAGCATTTT
CDR3 protein: CASSPGSGGNQPQHF

D gene: NA
clone size: NA
J gene: TRBJ2-4
V gene: TRBV3-1/TRBV3-2
CDR3 DNA: TGTGCCAGCAGCCAAGATCCTGGCGGGTTGGGCGGAAACATTCAGTACTTC
CDR3 protein: CASSQDPGGLGGNIQYF

D gene: TRBD1
clone size: NA
J gene: TRBJ1-3
V gene: TRBV29-1
CDR3 DNA: TGCAGCGTCCAGGGGGCAACTGGAAACACCATATATTTT
CDR3 protein: CSVQGATGNTIYF

D gene: NA
clone size: NA
J gene: TRBJ1-5
V gene: TRBV7-9
CDR3 DNA: TGTGCCAGCAGCTCCAGCAGTGTCCCAGGTATAGGTAGCAATCAGCCCCAGCATTTT
CDR3 protein: CASSSSSVPGIGSNQPQHF

D gene: TRBD2
clone size: NA
J gene: TRBJ2-1
V gene: TRBV6-5
CDR3 DNA: TGTGCCAGCAGTTTCGACGCTAGCGGGAGGGCGGGTGAGCAGTTCTTC
CDR3 protein: CASSFDASGRAGEQFF

D gene: TRBD2
clone size: NA
J gene: TRBJ2-3
V gene: TRBV5-1
CDR3 DNA: TGCGCCAGCAGCTTGGCCAGCGGGAGGACAGATACGCAGTATTTT
CDR3 protein: CASSLASGRTDTQYF

D gene: NA
clone size: NA
J gene: TRBJ1-5
V gene: TRBV28
CDR3 DNA: TGTGCCAGCAGTTACCGGGTTACAGGCCCTCAACCCCAGCATTTT
CDR3 protein: CASSYRVTGPQPQHF

D gene: TRBD1
clone size: NA
J gene: TRBJ1-2
V gene: TRBV6-2/TRBV6-3
CDR3 DNA: TGTGCCAGCAGTTATCTGAGGAGACAGGGACTAGGCTATGGCTACACCTTC
CDR3 protein: CASSYLRRQGLGYGYTF

D gene: NA
clone size: NA
J gene: TRBJ2-1
V gene: TRBV4-1
CDR3 DNA: TGCGCCAGCAGCCGGAGCGGAAGCTCCTACAATGAGCAGTTCTTC
CDR3 protein: CASSRSGSSYNEQFF

D gene: TRBD1
clone size: NA
J gene: TRBJ1-3
V gene: TRBV15
CDR3 DNA: TGTGCCACCAGCAAGGGGACAGGGGCTGGAAACACCATATATTTT
CDR3 protein: CATSKGTGAGNTIYF

D gene: NA
clone size: NA
J gene: TRBJ1-1
V gene: TRBV19
CDR3 DNA: TGTGCCAGTGGAGGACAGTCCGGCTGGGCTGAAGCTTTCTTT
CDR3 protein: CASGGQSGWAEAFF

D gene: TRBD2
clone size: NA
J gene: TRBJ2-5
V gene: TRBV9
CDR3 DNA: TGTGCCAGCAGCTTAGATTCCAGGACTAGCGGGAGCGGTGAGACCCAGTACTTC
CDR3 protein: CASSLDSRTSGSGETQYF

D gene: TRBD1
clone size: NA
J gene: TRBJ1-2
V gene: TRBV2
CDR3 DNA: TGTGCCAGCGCGACAGGGGGCTATGGCTACACCTTC
CDR3 protein: CASATGGYGYTF

D gene: TRBD2
clone size: NA
J gene: TRBJ2-2
V gene: TRBV6-1
CDR3 DNA: TGTGCCAGCAGTGAAACACTAGCGGGAGGGGGAGTAGAGCTGTTTTTT
CDR3 protein: CASSETLAGGGVELFF

D gene: TRBD2
clone size: NA
J gene: TRBJ2-1
V gene: TRBV14
CDR3 DNA: TGTGCCAGCAGCCAAGGGGGACTAGCGTTTTACAATGAGCAGTTCTTC
CDR3 protein: CASSQGGLAFYNEQFF

D gene: TRBD1
clone size: NA
J gene: TRBJ1-5
V gene: TRBV28
CDR3 DNA: TGTGCCAGCAGCCCCGGCAGGGGGTCGGGGTATAGCAATCAGCCCCAGCATTTT
CDR3 protein: CASSPGRGSGYSNQPQHF

D gene: NA
clone size: NA
J gene: TRBJ2-5
V gene: TRBV28
CDR3 DNA: TGTGCCAGCAGTTTTGGAGGGCAAGAGACCCAGTACTTC
CDR3 protein: CASSFGGQETQYF

D gene: TRBD1
clone size: few
J gene: TRBJ1-5
V gene: TRBV28
CDR3 DNA: TGTGCCAGCAGATCAGCGACAGGGGCGTATAGCAATCAGCCCCAGCATTTT
CDR3 protein: CASRSATGAYSNQPQHF

D gene: TRBD1
clone size: NA
J gene: TRBJ1-5
V gene: TRBV29-1
CDR3 DNA: TGCAGCGTGGGACAGGGAAATCAGCCCCAGCATTTT
CDR3 protein: CSVGQGNQPQHF

D gene: NA
clone size: few
J gene: TRBJ2-2
V gene: TRBV5-1
CDR3 DNA: TGCGCCAGCTCAACTAGCCAGAGAGTCACCGGGGAGCTGTTTTTT
CDR3 protein: CASSTSQRVTGELFF

D gene: NA
clone size: NA
J gene: TRBJ1-1
V gene: TRBV11-3
CDR3 DNA: TGTGCCAGCAGCGAGGTCACTGAAGCTTTCTTT
CDR3 protein: CASSEVTEAFF

D gene: NA
clone size: NA
J gene: TRBJ2-7
V gene: TRBV5-1
CDR3 DNA: TGCGCCAGCAGCTTCTCAGGGGAAGCCTACGAGCAGTACTTC
CDR3 protein: CASSFSGEAYEQYF

D gene: TRBD1
clone size: NA
J gene: TRBJ2-2
V gene: TRBV7-3
CDR3 DNA: TGTGCCAGCAGCCCGACAGGGAGCACCGGGGAGCTGTTTTTT
CDR3 protein: CASSPTGSTGELFF

D gene: NA
clone size: NA
J gene: TRBJ2-1
V gene: TRBV6-2/TRBV6-3
CDR3 DNA: TGTGCCAGCAGTTACTCCGAGGAGGTCTCCTACAATGAGCAGTTCTTC
CDR3 protein: CASSYSEEVSYNEQFF